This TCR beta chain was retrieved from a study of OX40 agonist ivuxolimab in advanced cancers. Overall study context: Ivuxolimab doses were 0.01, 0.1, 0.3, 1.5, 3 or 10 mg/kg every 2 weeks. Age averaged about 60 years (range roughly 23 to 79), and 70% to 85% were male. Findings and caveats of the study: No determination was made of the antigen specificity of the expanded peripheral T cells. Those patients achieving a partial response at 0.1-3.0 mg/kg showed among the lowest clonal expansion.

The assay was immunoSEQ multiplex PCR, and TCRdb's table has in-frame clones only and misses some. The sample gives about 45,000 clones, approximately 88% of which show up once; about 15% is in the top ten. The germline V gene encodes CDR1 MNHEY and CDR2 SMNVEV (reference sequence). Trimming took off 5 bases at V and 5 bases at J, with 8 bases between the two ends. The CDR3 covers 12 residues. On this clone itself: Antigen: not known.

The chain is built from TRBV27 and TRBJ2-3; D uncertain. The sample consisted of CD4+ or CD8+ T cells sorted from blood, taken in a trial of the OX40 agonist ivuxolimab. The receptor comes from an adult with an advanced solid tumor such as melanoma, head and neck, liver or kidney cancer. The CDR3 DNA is TGTGCCAGCAGTCCCGGAGTAGATACGCAGTATTTT. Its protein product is CASSPGVDTQYF.